This T cell receptor (beta chain) comes out of a study of cytotoxic CD8 clonotypes in ibrutinib-treated CLL. Study in general: Partial response occurred in approximately 25 patients and complete response in 2; at median roughly 72 months, approximately 14 remained remitted and around twelve progressed.

Study-wide results and caveats: Researchers report that baseline clonality outpaced age-matched healthy donors and tracked circulating CD8+ T-cell counts. Clonality rose at ibrutinib response and fell back toward baseline at progression. Public clonotypes were rare and shrank or held steady on treatment.

TCRdb keeps only in-frame clones here, not all; method: immunoSEQ multiplex PCR. Of approximately 70,000 clones listed, 75% to 85% were seen once; the top ten hold about 8%. The CDR3 is 12 residues long. Germline-derived CDR1 and CDR2 are MNHNS and SASEGT. J was trimmed by 4 bases and V by 6 bases; bases with no gene match: 2. In the case of this clone: What it binds is not known.

This receptor was taken from a human donor with chronic lymphocytic leukemia. The chain links TRBV6-1 to TRBJ1-2; 7 nucleotides agree with TRBD1. The material sequenced was PBMCs, taken at disease progression, from a patient treated with ibrutinib. The CDR3 nucleotides read TGTGCCAGCAGCGGGGACAGCTATGGCTACACCTTC. Its translation is CASSGDSYGYTF.